The clone carrying this TCR beta chain has only a few counts. What it recognizes is unknown. The sample comes from a study of CD8+CD57+ T cells in acquired aplastic anemia. Across the whole study: Mean DNA quantity obtained from sorted CD4+ and CD8+ cells was 3 to 4 ug.

For CDR3 and TCR beta VDJ profiling, genomic DNA was the template used. MiXCR was run by TCRdb on the reads, yielding one entry per CDR3 protein. The sample holds 150,000 to 200,000 distinct CDR3 sequences; nearly 50% are singletons and the top ten take 9.7%. Study conclusions and caveats: Patient and control CD8+ Simpson's diversity was not significantly different. In common between the patients and the controls were around 29 CD8+ CDR3 sequences.

Individuals selected for sequencing had exhibited CD8+CD57+ cell expansion on flow cytometry. Patients were treatment-naive when blood was sampled. The V and J ends lost 3 bases and 4 bases respectively, with 9 bases between them. The CDR3 length is 13 residues. The sample taken for sequencing was sorted CD4+, CD8+, or CD8+CD57+ T cells (not recorded which) from PBMCs. The gene calls are TRBV12-3 or TRBV12-4 and TRBJ1-2; D possibly corresponds to TRBD1 (5 bases). This TCR came from a human donor with aplastic anemia. The CDR3 nucleotides read TGTGCCAGCAGTTTCTCAGGGAGCTATGGCTACACCTTC. Amino acid sequence: CASSFSGSYGYTF.